This entry features one T cell receptor beta chain sequence. Its antigen is not known. At one end, the junction sequence differs from germline, possibly due to a read error. The sample belongs to a study of blood T cells in healthy people across ages. Whole-study context: In model experiments, template switching was able to capture about one barcoded beta molecule for every two T cells that were present. The study, taken as a whole, reports: More naive CD4+ cells and higher diversity were found in long-lived than in aged donors. Unsorted PBMCs ruled out conclusive naive versus antigen-experienced comparison.

Through a sample-barcoded 5' primer and a J-beta primer mix, a second PCR was run for roughly 6 to 11 cycles. In TCRdb, the 5' RACE reads were re-called with MiXCR into one record per CDR3 protein. The profile shows 1.8 million or so distinct CDR3 sequences, 30% to 40% of them singletons. Germline V gene sequence: CDR1 SNHLY, CDR2 FYNNEI. The CDR3 sequence is 15 residues long. The individuals who served as donors were healthy Caucasians living in Russia, aged about 6 to 90. The V and J genes are TRBV2 and TRBJ2-2; D is unresolved. The sequenced sample consisted of blood. This clonotype was sampled from a human donor in good health. Written as DNA, the CDR3 is TGTGCCAGCAGTGAGAGTTCGGCCTACACCGGAGAGCGGTTTTTT. Its translation: CASSESSAYTGERFF. Looking up the rest from reference TRBV2 and TRBJ2-2 gives the full variable domain: EPEVTQTPSHQVTQMGQEVILRCVPISNHLYFYWYRQILGQKVEFLVSFYNNEISEKSEIFDDQFSVERPDGSNFTLKIRSTKLEDSAMYFCASSESSAYTGERFFGEGSRLTVL.